What follows are 30 T cell receptor beta chains derived from one specimen sequenced in a study of blood T cell repertoires in COVID-19. Produced via immunoSEQ multiplex PCR; TCRdb's table is partial and in-frame only. The table has 150,000 or so clones, approximately 79% seen once; the top ten hold roughly a fifth. The sequenced sample consisted of peripheral blood. Receptor source: a woman at least 80 years old with acute or convalescent COVID-19.

The rearrangement links TRBV7-2 to TRBJ1-2, with D possibly matching TRBD1 (5 bases). Trimming took 1 base from V and 6 from J, leaving 15 bases between them. Germline V gene sequence: CDR1 SGHTA, CDR2 FQGNSA. CDR3 size: 15 residues. The DNA for the CDR3 is TGTGCCAGCAGCTTAGACTCAGGGAAAACCGATGGCTACACCTTC. It codes for CASSLDSGKTDGYTF.

This chain uses TRBV3-1 (or the pseudogene TRBV3-2) with TRBJ2-1, with 9 bases identical to TRBD2. The CDR3 spans 15 residues. J gave up 7 bases and V 3 bases, and 7 bases lay outside the gene matches. The germline gives CDR1 LGHDT, CDR2 YNNKEL (reference sequence). Here the CDR3 reads CASSQAGLAWNEQFF. As DNA, the CDR3 is TGTGCCAGCAGCCAGGCGGGACTAGCTTGGAATGAGCAGTTCTTC.

V usage is TRBV28 and J usage is TRBJ2-3; TRBD1 matches at 7 bases. The CDR3 is 18 amino acids. V trimming: 5 bases; J trimming: 2 bases; junction bases outside the gene matches: 16. The germline CDR1 and CDR2 sequences are MDHEN and SYDVKM. CDR3 region: CASSPGTAIPTVTDTQYF. The CDR3 nucleotides are TGTGCCAGCAGTCCCGGGACAGCAATCCCAACCGTCACAGATACGCAGTATTTT.

This chain connects TRBV6-5 to TRBJ2-3, with D perhaps TRBD1 (7 bases). The CDR3 loop spans 14 amino acids. With 2 bases removed from V and 6 bases from J, the gap between germline ends came to 12 bases. CDR1 is MNHEY and CDR2 is SVGAGI in the germline V gene. CDR3 region: CASSYGAGGDTQYF. The CDR3 DNA is TGTGCCAGCAGTTACGGGGCAGGGGGGGATACGCAGTATTTT.

A few counts support this clone. The V gene is TRBV5-4, the J gene TRBJ2-2; D possibly corresponds to TRBD1 (5 bases). The V and J ends lost 0 bases and 5 bases respectively, with 5 bases between them. This CDR3 comprises 13 residues. Per germline, CDR1 SGHNT and CDR2 YYREEE (reference sequence). The CDR3 sequence is CASSLAGTGELFF. In nucleotides, the CDR3 is TGTGCCAGCAGCTTGGCAGGGACCGGGGAGCTGTTTTTT.

The chain is built from TRBV25-1 and TRBJ2-1; the match to TRBD2 covers 7 bases. CDR1 is MGHDK, CDR2 SYGVNS, per germline. The CDR3 is made up of 14 amino acids. After removal of 5 bases from V and 10 bases from J, the junction contained 11 bases not matched to a gene. CDR3 nucleotide sequence: TGTGCCAGCAGTATAATGCGGGAGAATGAAGAGCAGTTCTTC. It specifies CASSIMRENEEQFF.

The chain employs TRBV5-1 and TRBJ2-3; D possibly corresponds to TRBD1 (6 bases). The CDR3 length is 16 residues. From germline, CDR1 is SGHRS and CDR2 YFSETQ. Trimming cost V 4 bases and J 4 bases, with 19 bases left between them. In nucleotides, the CDR3 is TGCGCCAGCAGCCGAGGGACAACTGATCGGTCAGATACGCAGTATTTT. Encoded protein: CASSRGTTDRSDTQYF.

The chain carries TRBV5-1 and TRBJ1-3; no reliable D call. Between the trimmed V and J ends, which lost 4 bases and 4 bases, there was a span of 15 bases. CDR3 length equals 15 residues. Germline V gene data show CDR1 as SGHRS and CDR2 as YFSETQ. Here the CDR3 DNA reads TGCGCCAGCAGCCCGGACCGAGGGTCCGGAAACACCATATATTTT. Translation gives CASSPDRGSGNTIYF.

V usage is TRBV7-3 and J usage is TRBJ2-3; TRBD1 aligns across 7 bases. This CDR3 comprises 13 residues. The V gene end was trimmed by 5 bases and the J gene end by 4 bases; junction bases not matched to a gene: 3. Germline V lookup: CDR1 SGHTA, CDR2 FQGTGA. CDR3 in DNA: TGTGCCAGCAGCCACAGGGGATCAGATACGCAGTATTTT. It is translated as CASSHRGSDTQYF.

V usage is TRBV18 and J usage is TRBJ2-7, with D unclear. CDR1 is KGHSH, CDR2 LQKENI, per germline. The CDR3 has 14 amino acids. Trimming took 6 bases from V and 0 from J, leaving 12 bases between them. In DNA, the CDR3 is TGTGCCAGCTCTCGCGAGAGTAGCTCCTACGAGCAGTACTTC. Protein: CASSRESSSYEQYF.

The chain couples TRBV6-1 to TRBJ2-3; the D gene is possibly TRBD2 (5 bases). The V and J ends lost 1 base and 1 base respectively, with 9 bases between them. CDR1 MNHNS and CDR2 SASEGT come from the germline V gene. This CDR3 region has 15 residues. The CDR3 DNA sequence: TGTGCCAGCAGTGAAGGGGGAGTGGGCACAGATACGCAGTATTTT. Translation gives CASSEGGVGTDTQYF.

This chain links TRBV4-1 with TRBJ2-5; a possible D gene is TRBD2 (6 bases). V lost 4 bases and J 1 base, leaving 13 bases between the germline ends. The CDR3 runs to 15 residues. Germline V CDR1 and CDR2: MGHRA, YSYEKL. CDR3 in amino acids: CASSRNRGSQETQYF. The CDR3 DNA reads as TGCGCCAGCAGCCGGAATCGGGGGTCCCAAGAGACCCAGTACTTC.

The chain recombines TRBV5-6 with TRBJ2-5; D uncertain. Per germline, CDR1 SGHDT and CDR2 YYEEEE. The V end was cut by 4 bases, the J end by 1 base, with 11 bases between. CDR3 length: 14 residues. CDR3 in DNA: TGTGCCAGCAGCCTCAACGAGGCCCAAGAGACCCAGTACTTC. Translating gives CASSLNEAQETQYF. The full variable domain, in which reference TRBV5-6 and TRBJ2-5 provide the parts outside the CDR3, is DAGVTQSPTHLIKTRGQQVTLRCSPKSGHDTVSWYQQALGQGPQFIFQYYEEEERQRGNFPDRFSGHQFPNYSSELNVNALLLGDSALYLCASSLNEAQETQYFGPGTRLLVL.

The chain recombines TRBV4-1 with TRBJ2-1, with D perhaps TRBD2 (7 bases). Trimming stripped 0 bases from V and 1 base from J, with 13 bases between. Germline CDR1 reads MGHRA; CDR2 reads YSYEKL. CDR3 length equals 17 residues. CDR3 loop: CASSQDKGGVSYNEQFF. CDR3 nucleotide sequence: TGCGCCAGCAGCCAAGATAAGGGGGGGGTATCCTACAATGAGCAGTTCTTC.

This clone was seen more than once but under ten times. This chain links TRBV7-2 with TRBJ1-1; the D is unclear. The length of the CDR3 is 17 residues. Trimming removed 2 bases at V and 1 base at J, with 17 bases between. Germline assignment: CDR1 SGHTA and CDR2 FQGNSA. CDR3 nucleotide sequence: TGTGCCAGCAGCTTAAAAGCCTTCGGCAGGTCGAACACTGAAGCTTTCTTT. Its protein is CASSLKAFGRSNTEAFF. Variable domain in full (rest from reference TRBV7-2 and TRBJ1-1): GAGVSQSPSNKVTEKGKDVELRCDPISGHTALYWYRQSLGQGLEFLIYFQGNSAPDKSGLPSDRFSAERTGGSVSTLTIQRTQQEDSAVYLCASSLKAFGRSNTEAFFGQGTRLTVV.

The chain carries TRBV5-1 and TRBJ2-5; D unresolved. The V and J ends lost 0 bases and 3 bases respectively, with 6 bases between them. This CDR3 has 13 amino acids. Per the germline V gene, CDR1 is SGHRS and CDR2 is YFSETQ. CDR3 amino acids: CASSLGAEETQYF. The CDR3 coding sequence is TGCGCCAGCAGCTTGGGTGCAGAAGAGACCCAGTACTTC.

V gene TRBV5-5 combines with J gene TRBJ1-2, with D unclear. This CDR3 has 12 residues. Germline-derived CDR1 and CDR2 are SGHKS and YYEKEE (reference sequence). The V and J ends lost 0 bases and 5 bases respectively, with 5 bases between them. This chain's CDR3 is CASSLAVYGYTF. The CDR3 DNA is TGTGCCAGCAGCTTGGCCGTTTATGGCTACACCTTC. The whole variable domain, filled in from reference TRBV5-5 and TRBJ1-2, reads DAGVTQSPTHLIKTRGQQVTLRCSPISGHKSVSWYQQVLGQGPQFIFQYYEKEERGRGNFPDRFSARQFPNYSSELNVNALLLGDSALYLCASSLAVYGYTFGSGTRLTVV.

The chain joins TRBV24-1 to TRBJ1-5; 12 positions agree with TRBD1. Germline V gene lookup returns CDR1 KGHDR and CDR2 SFDVKD. V gave up 4 bases and J gave up 7 bases; unmatched junction bases: 7. The CDR3 consists of 16 residues. The CDR3 coding sequence is TGTGCCACCAGTGAAACCGGGACAGGGGGCCAACAGCCCCAGCATTTT. Amino acids: CATSETGTGGQQPQHF.

J is TRBJ1-2 and V is TRBV29-1; no reliable D call. The CDR3 consists of 13 residues. Trimming took 6 bases from V and 4 from J, leaving 15 bases between them. Germline V lookup: CDR1 SQVTM, CDR2 ANQGSEA. The CDR3 DNA is TGCAGCGTACCGGTGGTGCCTGGCTATGGCTACACCTTC. This codes for CSVPVVPGYGYTF.

The chain links TRBV29-1 to TRBJ2-7; 7 bases match TRBD1. V was clipped by 5 bases and J by 7 bases; unmatched bases: 8. In germline, CDR1 is SQVTM, CDR2 ANQGSEA. This CDR3 has 12 residues. CDR3 loop: CSVRTGDGEQYF. The CDR3 nucleotides read TGCAGCGTTAGGACAGGAGATGGTGAGCAGTACTTC.

The genes are TRBV27 and TRBJ2-1; 12 bases map to TRBD2. CDR3 length: 15 residues. Per germline, CDR1 MNHEY and CDR2 SMNVEV (reference sequence). Germline trimming cut 6 bases from V and 5 bases from J; bases unmatched to any gene: 5. CDR3 protein: CASSRGLAGHNEQFF. In DNA form, the CDR3 reads TGTGCCAGCAGCCGGGGACTAGCGGGCCACAATGAGCAGTTCTTC.

The gene calls are TRBV5-1 and TRBJ2-1; TRBD2 matches 7 bases. V shed 1 base, J shed 10 bases, and the junction held 8 bases outside the gene matches. This CDR3 spans 14 amino acids. Germline loops: CDR1 SGHRS, CDR2 YFSETQ. CDR3 nucleotides: TGCGCCAGCAGCTTGAGCGGGGCGGATCTGGAGCAGTTCTTC. Translating gives CASSLSGADLEQFF. The full variable domain, rest sourced from reference TRBV5-1 and TRBJ2-1, is KAGVTQTPRYLIKTRGQQVTLSCSPISGHRSVSWYQQTPGQGLQFLFEYFSETQRNKGNFPGRFSGRQFSNSRSEMNVSTLELGDSALYLCASSLSGADLEQFFGPGTRLTVL.

The gene calls are TRBV5-1 and TRBJ1-4, with unresolved D. The CDR3 runs 14 residues. Germline CDR1 is SGHRS and CDR2 is YFSETQ. V lost 0 bases, J lost 6 bases, and 9 bases lay in between. The CDR3: CASSLGSVDEKLFF. Here the CDR3 DNA reads TGCGCCAGCAGCTTGGGGTCCGTAGATGAAAAACTGTTTTTT.

The chain combines TRBV2 with TRBJ2-1; the match to TRBD1 covers 7 bases. The germline V gene encodes CDR1 SNHLY and CDR2 FYNNEI. The CDR3 totals 15 residues. V was clipped by 5 bases and J by 8 bases; unmatched bases: 12. Here the CDR3 DNA reads TGTGCCAGCAGTCCCAGAAGAGGGGGCCGAGATGAGCAGTTCTTC. Amino acids: CASSPRRGGRDEQFF.

The genes are TRBV18 and TRBJ2-5; 15 nucleotides line up with TRBD2. Trimming cost V 6 bases and J 5 bases; bases outside gene matches: 7. Germline V gives CDR1 KGHSH, CDR2 LQKENI. The CDR3 contains 16 residues. The CDR3 protein is CASSGLAGGRQETQYF. The CDR3 DNA is TGTGCCAGCTCCGGACTAGCGGGGGGGCGACAGGAGACCCAGTACTTC.

V gene TRBV14 combines with J gene TRBJ2-1; D unresolved. Germline V gives CDR1 SGHDN, CDR2 FVKESK. V lost 1 base to trimming and J lost 8 bases, with 6 bases between them. The CDR3 runs 12 residues. The CDR3 region has the DNA TGTGCCAGCAGCCAAGCCCGGTATGAGCAGTTCTTC. It specifies CASSQARYEQFF.

This rearrangement joins TRBV4-1 to TRBJ1-6; D is perhaps TRBD1 (6 bases). Trimming removed 1 base from V and 7 bases from J, with 11 bases in between. CDR1 is MGHRA, CDR2 YSYEKL, per germline. The CDR3 covers 15 residues. In nucleotides, the CDR3 is TGCGCCAGCAGCCAAGTGGTGGGGGCCAATTCACCCCTCCACTTT. Amino acid sequence: CASSQVVGANSPLHF.

V is TRBV3-1 (or the pseudogene TRBV3-2) and J is TRBJ1-3; D may be TRBD1 (5 bases). From germline, CDR1 is LGHDT and CDR2 YNNKEL (reference sequence). This CDR3 comprises 16 residues. The V end was cut by 0 bases, the J end by 6 bases, with 15 bases between. CDR3: CASSQDLGTAENTIYF. CDR3 nucleotides: TGTGCCAGCAGCCAAGATCTCGGGACTGCGGAAAACACCATATATTTT.

In this sample, this clone turned up a few times. The chain carries TRBV7-9 and TRBJ2-5; no firm D call. The CDR3 runs 13 residues. CDR1 is SEHNR, CDR2 FQNEAQ, per germline (reference sequence). The V end lost 5 bases, the J end lost 4 bases, and 11 bases lay between the germline ends. DNA for the CDR3: TGTGCCAGCAGCCCCCGACACTCAGAGACCCAGTACTTC. Encoded protein: CASSPRHSETQYF.

The chain has TRBV7-9 and TRBJ2-5; D may be TRBD2 (6 bases). This CDR3 has 16 residues. Trimming left V 3 bases short and J 5 bases short, with 19 bases between. The germline CDR1 and CDR2 sequences are SEHNR and FQNEAQ (reference sequence). The CDR3 sequence: CASSLVAGRSSETQYF. CDR3 sequence (DNA): TGTGCCAGCAGCTTGGTCGCGGGGCGATCTTCTGAGACCCAGTACTTC.